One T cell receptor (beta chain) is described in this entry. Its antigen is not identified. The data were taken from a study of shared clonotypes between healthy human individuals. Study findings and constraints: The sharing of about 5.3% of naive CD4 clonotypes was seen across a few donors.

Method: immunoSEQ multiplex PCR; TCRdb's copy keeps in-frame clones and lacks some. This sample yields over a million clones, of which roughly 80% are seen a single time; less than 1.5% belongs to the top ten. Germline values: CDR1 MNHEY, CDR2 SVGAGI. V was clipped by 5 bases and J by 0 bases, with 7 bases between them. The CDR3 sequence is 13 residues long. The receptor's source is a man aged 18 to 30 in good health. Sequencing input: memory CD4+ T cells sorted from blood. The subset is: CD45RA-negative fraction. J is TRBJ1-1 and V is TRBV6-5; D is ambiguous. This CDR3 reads CASSKQVNTEAFF. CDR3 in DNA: TGTGCCAGCAGTAAACAAGTGAACACTGAAGCTTTCTTT.